This is a list of T cell receptor beta chains from one sample in a study of blood T cell repertoires in COVID-19. The table came from immunoSEQ multiplex PCR; TCRdb's copy has only in-frame clones and leaves some out. Among tens of thousands of clones listed, 85% to 90% were seen once. The material sequenced was peripheral blood. The receptors here all came from an elderly woman with active or convalescent COVID-19. Each CDR3 is given with its conserved first and last residue. The order of the fields is V gene, D gene, J gene, clone size, CDR3 DNA, CDR3 protein. A D gene is named only where the DNA matches it firmly. Part of the rows lack a size; the others show once, few, many or a class for expanded clones.

v_gene: TRBV28
d_gene: TRBD1
j_gene: TRBJ1-4
abundance: .
CDR3nt: TGTGCCAGCAGAACGACAGGGGGTTTAGAAAAACTGTTTTTT
CDR3aa: CASRTTGGLEKLFF

v_gene: TRBV28
d_gene: .
j_gene: TRBJ1-5
abundance: .
CDR3nt: TGTGCCAGCAGTTTATGGTGGACAAGCAATCAGCCCCAGCATTTT
CDR3aa: CASSLWWTSNQPQHF

v_gene: TRBV30
d_gene: TRBD1
j_gene: TRBJ2-7
abundance: .
CDR3nt: TGTGCCTTGACAGGGGGCTACGAGCAGTACTTC
CDR3aa: CALTGGYEQYF

v_gene: TRBV12-3/TRBV12-4
d_gene: .
j_gene: TRBJ1-4
abundance: .
CDR3nt: TGTGCCAGCAGTTTGAAGGGAGGAAAACTGTTTTTT
CDR3aa: CASSLKGGKLFF

v_gene: TRBV3-1/TRBV3-2
d_gene: .
j_gene: TRBJ2-7
abundance: once
CDR3nt: TGTGCCAGCAGCCATCCCGAAAGAGGGTTCGAGCAGTACTTC
CDR3aa: CASSHPERGFEQYF

v_gene: TRBV6-5
d_gene: .
j_gene: TRBJ2-7
abundance: few
CDR3nt: TGTGCCAGCAGTCCTCCCCCAGTTTACGAGCAGTACTTC
CDR3aa: CASSPPPVYEQYF

v_gene: TRBV25-1
d_gene: .
j_gene: TRBJ2-7
abundance: .
CDR3nt: TGTGCCAGCAGTGAAAGAAAAGGGGAAGGAATCTACGAGCAGTACTTC
CDR3aa: CASSERKGEGIYEQYF

v_gene: TRBV5-1
d_gene: .
j_gene: TRBJ1-1
abundance: .
CDR3nt: TGCGCCAGCAGCTCAGGAGTGGGGCTTTTGAACACTGAAGCTTTCTTT
CDR3aa: CASSSGVGLLNTEAFF

v_gene: TRBV28
d_gene: .
j_gene: TRBJ1-1
abundance: .
CDR3nt: TGTGCCAGCAGTTACCTGACAGGTCTGAACACTGAAGCTTTCTTT
CDR3aa: CASSYLTGLNTEAFF

v_gene: TRBV2
d_gene: .
j_gene: TRBJ2-5
abundance: once
CDR3nt: TGTGCCAGCAGTCATCAAAAGGGGTGGACCCAGTACTTC
CDR3aa: CASSHQKGWTQYF

v_gene: TRBV11-3
d_gene: TRBD1
j_gene: TRBJ2-1
abundance: .
CDR3nt: TGTGCCAGCAGCCAGACAGGGCATGAGCAGTTCTTC
CDR3aa: CASSQTGHEQFF

v_gene: TRBV20-1
d_gene: TRBD2
j_gene: TRBJ2-1
abundance: .
CDR3nt: TGCAGTGCTAGTGATCCTAGCGGGAGGTCTCTAGGAAGTACTGGCAATGAGCAGTTCTTC
CDR3aa: CSASDPSGRSLGSTGNEQFF

v_gene: TRBV6-5
d_gene: TRBD1
j_gene: TRBJ2-7
abundance: .
CDR3nt: TGTGCCAGCAGAAGACAGGGTGTCGACGAGCAGTACTTC
CDR3aa: CASRRQGVDEQYF

v_gene: TRBV28
d_gene: .
j_gene: TRBJ1-2
abundance: .
CDR3nt: TGTGCCAGCAGTTCTCTGGGGCGCGATGGCTACACCTTC
CDR3aa: CASSSLGRDGYTF

v_gene: TRBV7-6
d_gene: TRBD2
j_gene: TRBJ2-3
abundance: .
CDR3nt: TGTGCCAGCAGCTTACTAGCGGGAGGAACAGATACGCAGTATTTT
CDR3aa: CASSLLAGGTDTQYF

v_gene: TRBV25-1
d_gene: .
j_gene: TRBJ1-1
abundance: .
CDR3nt: TGTGCCAGCACAGGGGCCCCACTGAACACTGAAGCTTTCTTT
CDR3aa: CASTGAPLNTEAFF

v_gene: TRBV6-5
d_gene: .
j_gene: TRBJ1-5
abundance: .
CDR3nt: TGTGCCAGCAGGAGGACAACCAATCAGCCCCAGCATTTT
CDR3aa: CASRRTTNQPQHF

v_gene: TRBV2
d_gene: TRBD2
j_gene: TRBJ2-1
abundance: .
CDR3nt: TGTGCCAGCAGCCCGACTAGCGCCCAATACAATGAGCAGTTCTTC
CDR3aa: CASSPTSAQYNEQFF

v_gene: TRBV4-3
d_gene: TRBD1
j_gene: TRBJ1-4
abundance: .
CDR3nt: TGCGCCAGCAGCCAAGCCGAGGGACAGGGGTATGATGAAAAACTGTTTTTT
CDR3aa: CASSQAEGQGYDEKLFF

v_gene: TRBV9
d_gene: .
j_gene: TRBJ2-2
abundance: once
CDR3nt: TGTGCCAGCAGCGTTCGGACACCCGCGAACACCGGGGAGCTGTTTTTT
CDR3aa: CASSVRTPANTGELFF

v_gene: TRBV21-1
d_gene: .
j_gene: TRBJ2-1
abundance: .
CDR3nt: TGTGCCAGCAGCTCCCGACAGGGGGGTCCGTTGGATGAGCAGTTCTTC
CDR3aa: CASSSRQGGPLDEQFF

v_gene: TRBV4-1
d_gene: TRBD2
j_gene: TRBJ2-7
abundance: .
CDR3nt: TGCGCCAGCAGCCAAGGAGGACGACTAGCCAGGCAGTACTTC
CDR3aa: CASSQGGRLARQYF

v_gene: TRBV5-1
d_gene: TRBD2
j_gene: TRBJ2-1
abundance: .
CDR3nt: TGCGCCAGCAGCTTGACTAGCGGGAGGGCCGCGTACAATGAGCAGTTCTTC
CDR3aa: CASSLTSGRAAYNEQFF

v_gene: TRBV5-1
d_gene: TRBD1
j_gene: TRBJ2-1
abundance: .
CDR3nt: TGCGCCAGCAGCGGACAGGGGGGGTCCTACAATGAGCAGTTCTTC
CDR3aa: CASSGQGGSYNEQFF

v_gene: TRBV27
d_gene: .
j_gene: TRBJ2-7
abundance: .
CDR3nt: TGTGCCAGCAGTTTCTCGGGGGAGCGGGAGCAGTACTTC
CDR3aa: CASSFSGEREQYF

v_gene: TRBV28
d_gene: TRBD1
j_gene: TRBJ1-2
abundance: .
CDR3nt: TGTGCCAGCAGGGCACCGGGACAGGGGAAAGGCTACACCTTC
CDR3aa: CASRAPGQGKGYTF

v_gene: TRBV15
d_gene: .
j_gene: TRBJ1-2
abundance: .
CDR3nt: TGTGCCACCAGCAGACCCCGGGGGTTGTACACCTTC
CDR3aa: CATSRPRGLYTF

v_gene: TRBV5-1
d_gene: TRBD2
j_gene: TRBJ2-1
abundance: .
CDR3nt: TGCGCCAGCAGCTTGGTTCCTAGCGGGATGTACAATGAGCAGTTCTTC
CDR3aa: CASSLVPSGMYNEQFF

v_gene: TRBV2
d_gene: .
j_gene: TRBJ2-7
abundance: .
CDR3nt: TGTGCCAGCAGTGAATTTTCCGTATACGAGCAGTACTTC
CDR3aa: CASSEFSVYEQYF

v_gene: TRBV28
d_gene: TRBD1
j_gene: TRBJ2-7
abundance: few
CDR3nt: TGTGCCAGCAGGACAGGGGGAGAGTACGAGCAGTACTTC
CDR3aa: CASRTGGEYEQYF

v_gene: TRBV6-1
d_gene: .
j_gene: TRBJ2-1
abundance: .
CDR3nt: TGTGCCAGCAGTGAAGCTCTCCCCCACTTTACAGGAACCTACAATGAGCAGTTCTTC
CDR3aa: CASSEALPHFTGTYNEQFF

v_gene: TRBV27
d_gene: .
j_gene: TRBJ2-1
abundance: .
CDR3nt: TGTGCCAGCAGTTTATCTAGTCTCCTTTCCTACAATGAGCAGTTCTTC
CDR3aa: CASSLSSLLSYNEQFF

v_gene: TRBV7-2
d_gene: TRBD2
j_gene: TRBJ2-7
abundance: .
CDR3nt: TGTGCCAGCAGCTTAGTCGCGGGGGGAACCTACGAGCAGTACTTC
CDR3aa: CASSLVAGGTYEQYF

v_gene: TRBV4-3
d_gene: TRBD1
j_gene: TRBJ2-1
abundance: .
CDR3nt: TGCGCCAGCAGCCAAGGGGACAGCTTGGCCAATGAGCAGTTCTTC
CDR3aa: CASSQGDSLANEQFF

v_gene: TRBV3-1/TRBV3-2
d_gene: .
j_gene: TRBJ2-3
abundance: .
CDR3nt: TGTGCCAGCAGCCAAACGCAGACAGTAACAGATACGCAGTATTTT
CDR3aa: CASSQTQTVTDTQYF

v_gene: TRBV9
d_gene: .
j_gene: TRBJ2-2
abundance: .
CDR3nt: TGTGCCAGCAGCGTAGCTTCGGCCAGCGCGAACACCGGGGAGCTGTTTTTT
CDR3aa: CASSVASASANTGELFF

v_gene: TRBV19
d_gene: TRBD2
j_gene: TRBJ2-7
abundance: .
CDR3nt: TGTGCCAGTAGTATTGGAACTAGCGGGTTTTACGAGCAGTACTTC
CDR3aa: CASSIGTSGFYEQYF

v_gene: TRBV5-1
d_gene: TRBD1
j_gene: TRBJ1-2
abundance: .
CDR3nt: TGCGCCAGCAGCCAACAGGGGGCAGGGGTCGGCTACACCTTC
CDR3aa: CASSQQGAGVGYTF

v_gene: TRBV19
d_gene: TRBD1
j_gene: TRBJ1-1
abundance: few
CDR3nt: TGTGCCAGTAGCCGGGACAGGGTAACTGAAGCTTTCTTT
CDR3aa: CASSRDRVTEAFF

v_gene: TRBV3-1/TRBV3-2
d_gene: .
j_gene: TRBJ1-4
abundance: .
CDR3nt: TGTGCCAGCAGCCTAGACGACAGGCACGGACTGTTTTTT
CDR3aa: CASSLDDRHGLFF

v_gene: TRBV27
d_gene: TRBD1
j_gene: TRBJ1-2
abundance: .
CDR3nt: TGTGCCAGCAGCTTACAGGGACAGGTGGACTATGGCTACACCTTC
CDR3aa: CASSLQGQVDYGYTF

v_gene: TRBV28
d_gene: .
j_gene: TRBJ2-6
abundance: .
CDR3nt: TGTGCCAGCAGTTTGGACATCATCTCTGGGGCCAACGTCCTGACTTTC
CDR3aa: CASSLDIISGANVLTF

v_gene: TRBV28
d_gene: .
j_gene: TRBJ1-1
abundance: .
CDR3nt: TGTGCCAGCAGTTTTGATGGGCAAGCTTTCTTT
CDR3aa: CASSFDGQAFF

v_gene: TRBV2
d_gene: TRBD2
j_gene: TRBJ2-5
abundance: .
CDR3nt: TGTGCCAGCGCTAGCGGGACGGGGGAGACCCAGTACTTC
CDR3aa: CASASGTGETQYF

v_gene: TRBV6-6
d_gene: TRBD2
j_gene: TRBJ2-1
abundance: .
CDR3nt: TGTGCCAGCAGGACTAGCGGGAGAAACTACAATGAGCAGTTCTTC
CDR3aa: CASRTSGRNYNEQFF

v_gene: TRBV19
d_gene: .
j_gene: TRBJ1-1
abundance: .
CDR3nt: TGTGCCAGTAGTGAACGGCGGGATACTGAAGCTTTCTTT
CDR3aa: CASSERRDTEAFF

v_gene: TRBV5-1
d_gene: TRBD1
j_gene: TRBJ1-1
abundance: once
CDR3nt: TGCGCCAGCAGCTTGTGGTCCAGGGGGTCCATGAACACTGAAGCTTTCTTT
CDR3aa: CASSLWSRGSMNTEAFF

v_gene: TRBV9
d_gene: .
j_gene: TRBJ1-6
abundance: .
CDR3nt: TGTGCCAGCAGCGTAGGAGGGAGTCGGAATTCACCCCTCCACTTT
CDR3aa: CASSVGGSRNSPLHF

v_gene: TRBV5-4
d_gene: TRBD1
j_gene: TRBJ1-3
abundance: .
CDR3nt: TGTGCCAGCAGCTTGGGGGGCAGGGGGCCTGGAAACACCATATATTTT
CDR3aa: CASSLGGRGPGNTIYF